In its sample, the clone carrying this T cell receptor (beta chain) was seen many times. The antigen remains unidentified. A single record per CDR3 protein comes from TCRdb applying MiXCR to the reads. The sample yields about 830,000 distinct CDR3 sequences, approximately 32% seen once. This sample is drawn from a study of T cell repertoires in cytomegalovirus infection. The germline CDR1 and CDR2 sequences are SGHAT and FQDESV (reference sequence). With 4 bases clipped from V and 0 bases from J, the junction kept 3 bases outside the gene matches. The CDR3 runs 15 residues. The specimen comprised cultured CD8+ T cells from PBMCs, sampled from culture after CMV antigen stimulation. The V gene is TRBV11-1, the J gene TRBJ1-1, with 9 positions matching TRBD1. The receptor comes from a human donor in good health (CMV status not recorded). Some clones in this sample may be carry-over from other donors' samples. The CDR3 loop reads CASSWGQGLNTEAFF. The CDR3 nucleotides read TGTGCCAGCAGCTGGGGACAGGGACTGAACACTGAAGCTTTCTTT.